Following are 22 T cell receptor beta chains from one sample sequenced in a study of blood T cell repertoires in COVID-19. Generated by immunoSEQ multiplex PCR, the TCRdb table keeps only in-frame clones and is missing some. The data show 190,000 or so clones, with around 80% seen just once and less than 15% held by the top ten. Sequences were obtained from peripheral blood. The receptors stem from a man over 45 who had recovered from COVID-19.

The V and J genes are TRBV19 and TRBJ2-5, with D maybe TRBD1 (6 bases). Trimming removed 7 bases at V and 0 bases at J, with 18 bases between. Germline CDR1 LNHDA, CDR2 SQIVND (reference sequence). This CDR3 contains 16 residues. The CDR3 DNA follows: TGTGCCAGTACTCCAGGGGTGGGCGGGTACCAAGAGACCCAGTACTTC. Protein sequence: CASTPGVGGYQETQYF.

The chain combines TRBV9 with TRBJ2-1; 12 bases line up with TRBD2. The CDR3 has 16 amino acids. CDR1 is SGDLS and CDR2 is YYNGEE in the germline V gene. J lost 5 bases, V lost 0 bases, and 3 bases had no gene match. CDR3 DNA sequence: TGTGCCAGCAGCGTAGATGGACTAGCGGGAAACAATGAGCAGTTCTTC. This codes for CASSVDGLAGNNEQFF.

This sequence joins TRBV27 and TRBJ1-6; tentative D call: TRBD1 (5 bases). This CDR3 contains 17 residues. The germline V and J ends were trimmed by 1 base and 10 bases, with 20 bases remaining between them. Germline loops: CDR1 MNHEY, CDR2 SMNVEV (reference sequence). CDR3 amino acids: CASSLFFSGWANSPLHF. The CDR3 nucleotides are TGTGCCAGCAGTTTATTTTTCTCAGGGTGGGCCAACTCACCCCTCCACTTT.

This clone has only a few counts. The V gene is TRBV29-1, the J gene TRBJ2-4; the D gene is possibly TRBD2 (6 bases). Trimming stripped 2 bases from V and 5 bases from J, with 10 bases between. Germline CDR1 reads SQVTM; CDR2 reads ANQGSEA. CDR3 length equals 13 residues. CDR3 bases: TGCAGCGTTGAATCCGGGACTCAAAACATTCAGTACTTC. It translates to CSVESGTQNIQYF.

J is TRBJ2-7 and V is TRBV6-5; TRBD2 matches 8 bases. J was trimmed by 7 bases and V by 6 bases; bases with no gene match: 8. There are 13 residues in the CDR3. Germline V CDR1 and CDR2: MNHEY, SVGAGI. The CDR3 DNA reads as TGTGCCAGCAGACCGGGCCCGGGAGGGGAGCAGTACTTC. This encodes CASRPGPGGEQYF.

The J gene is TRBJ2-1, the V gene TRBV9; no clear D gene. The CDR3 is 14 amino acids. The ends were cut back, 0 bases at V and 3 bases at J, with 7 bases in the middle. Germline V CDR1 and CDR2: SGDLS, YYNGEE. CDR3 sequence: CASSVGSSYNEQFF. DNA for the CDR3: TGTGCCAGCAGCGTAGGATCCAGCTACAATGAGCAGTTCTTC.

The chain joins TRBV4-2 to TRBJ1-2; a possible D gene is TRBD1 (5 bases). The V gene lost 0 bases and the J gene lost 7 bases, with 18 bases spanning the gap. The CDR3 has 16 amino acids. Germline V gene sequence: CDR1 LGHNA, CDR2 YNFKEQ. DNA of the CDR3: TGTGCCAGCAGCCAAGATAATCCCAGGGTGGGGGGTGGCTACACCTTC. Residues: CASSQDNPRVGGGYTF.

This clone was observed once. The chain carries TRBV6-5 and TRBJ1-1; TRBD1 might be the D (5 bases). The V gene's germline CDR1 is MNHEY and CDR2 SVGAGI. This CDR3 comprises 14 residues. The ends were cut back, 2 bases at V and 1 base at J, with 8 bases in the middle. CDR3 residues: CASSYPGQNTEAFF. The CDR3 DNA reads TGTGCCAGCAGTTACCCAGGACAGAACACTGAAGCTTTCTTT.

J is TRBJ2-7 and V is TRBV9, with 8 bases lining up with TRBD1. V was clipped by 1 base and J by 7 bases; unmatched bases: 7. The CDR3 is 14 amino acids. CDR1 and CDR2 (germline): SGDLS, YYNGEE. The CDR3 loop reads CASSVTQGAGEQYF. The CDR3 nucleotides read TGTGCCAGCAGCGTAACTCAGGGGGCAGGAGAGCAGTACTTC. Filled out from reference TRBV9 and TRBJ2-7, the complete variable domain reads DSGVTQTPKHLITATGQRVTLRCSPRSGDLSVYWYQQSLDQGLQFLIQYYNGEERAKGNILERFSAQQFPDLHSELNLSSLELGDSALYFCASSVTQGAGEQYFGPGTRLTVT.

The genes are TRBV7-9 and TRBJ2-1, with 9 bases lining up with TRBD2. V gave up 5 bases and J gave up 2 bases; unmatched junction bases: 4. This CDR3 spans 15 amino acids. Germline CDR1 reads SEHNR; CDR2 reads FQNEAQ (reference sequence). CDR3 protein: CASSRTSAAYNEQFF. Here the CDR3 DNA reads TGTGCCAGCAGCCGGACTAGCGCGGCCTACAATGAGCAGTTCTTC.

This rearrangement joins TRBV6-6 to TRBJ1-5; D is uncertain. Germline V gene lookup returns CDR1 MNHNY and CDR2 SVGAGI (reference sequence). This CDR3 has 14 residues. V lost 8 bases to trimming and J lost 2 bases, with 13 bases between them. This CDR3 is CASVREAGNQPQHF. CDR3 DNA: TGTGCCAGCGTGCGGGAGGCGGGCAATCAGCCCCAGCATTTT.

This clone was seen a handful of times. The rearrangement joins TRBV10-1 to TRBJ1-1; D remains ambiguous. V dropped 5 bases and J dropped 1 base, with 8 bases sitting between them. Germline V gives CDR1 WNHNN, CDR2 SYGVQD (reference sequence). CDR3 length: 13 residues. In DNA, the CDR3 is TGCGCCAGCAGTCTTGACTCGAACACTGAAGCTTTCTTT. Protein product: CASSLDSNTEAFF.

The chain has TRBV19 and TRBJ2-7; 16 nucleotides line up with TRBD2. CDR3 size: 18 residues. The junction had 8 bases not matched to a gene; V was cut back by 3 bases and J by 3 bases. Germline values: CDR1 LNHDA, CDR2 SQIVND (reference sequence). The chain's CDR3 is CASSISGTSGRVGYEQYF. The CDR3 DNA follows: TGTGCCAGTAGTATCTCCGGGACTAGCGGGAGGGTAGGCTACGAGCAGTACTTC.

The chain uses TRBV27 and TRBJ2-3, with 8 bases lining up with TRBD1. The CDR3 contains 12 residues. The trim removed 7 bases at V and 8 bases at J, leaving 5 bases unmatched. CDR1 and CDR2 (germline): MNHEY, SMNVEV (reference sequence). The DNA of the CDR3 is TGTGCCAGCAAAAATCAGGGGGCTACGCAGTATTTT. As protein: CASKNQGATQYF.

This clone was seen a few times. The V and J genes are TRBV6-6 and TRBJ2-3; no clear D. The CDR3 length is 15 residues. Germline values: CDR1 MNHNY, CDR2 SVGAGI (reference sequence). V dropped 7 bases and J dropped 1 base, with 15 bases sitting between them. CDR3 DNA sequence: TGTGCCAGCATCGGGTTTAACCTCGGCACAGATACGCAGTATTTT. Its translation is CASIGFNLGTDTQYF.

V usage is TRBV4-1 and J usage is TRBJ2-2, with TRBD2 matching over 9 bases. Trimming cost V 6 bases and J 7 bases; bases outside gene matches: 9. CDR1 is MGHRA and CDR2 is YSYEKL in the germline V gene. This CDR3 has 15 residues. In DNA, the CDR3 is TGCGCCAGCAGGTTCGCTAGCGGGACTTTCGGGGAGCTGTTTTTT. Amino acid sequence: CASRFASGTFGELFF.

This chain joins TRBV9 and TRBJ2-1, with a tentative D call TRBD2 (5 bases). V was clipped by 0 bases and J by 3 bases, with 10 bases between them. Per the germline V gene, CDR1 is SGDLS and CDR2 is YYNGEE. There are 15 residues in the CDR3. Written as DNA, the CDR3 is TGTGCCAGCAGCGTAGGTCCGGGAAACTACAATGAGCAGTTCTTC. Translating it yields CASSVGPGNYNEQFF.

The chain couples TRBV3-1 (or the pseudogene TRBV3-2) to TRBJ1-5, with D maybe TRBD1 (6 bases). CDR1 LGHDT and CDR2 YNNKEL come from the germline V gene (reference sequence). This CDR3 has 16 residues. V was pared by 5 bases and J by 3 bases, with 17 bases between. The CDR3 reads CASSISIGTPNQPQHF. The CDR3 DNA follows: TGTGCCAGCAGCATCTCAATTGGGACACCCAATCAGCCCCAGCATTTT.

CDR3 nucleotides: TGTGCCAGCAGCTCGACAGGGTCTTACACTGAAGCTTTCTTT. The encoded protein is CASSSTGSYTEAFF. The V call is TRBV7-2, the J call TRBJ1-1; 7 nucleotides match TRBD1. J lost 3 bases, V lost 4 bases, and 5 bases had no gene match. CDR1 SGHTA and CDR2 FQGNSA come from the germline V gene. The CDR3 has 14 amino acids.

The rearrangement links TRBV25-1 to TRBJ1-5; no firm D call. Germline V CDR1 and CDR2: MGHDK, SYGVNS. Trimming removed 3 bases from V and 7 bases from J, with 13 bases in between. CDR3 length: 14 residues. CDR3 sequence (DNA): TGTGCCAGCAGTGAGTCTTCGGACTGGCAGCCCCAGCATTTT. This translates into CASSESSDWQPQHF. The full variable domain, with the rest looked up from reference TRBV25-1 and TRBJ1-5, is EADIYQTPRYLVIGTGKKITLECSQTMGHDKMYWYQQDPGMELHLIHYSYGVNSTEKGDLSSESTVSRIRTEHFPLTLESARPSHTSQYLCASSESSDWQPQHFGDGTRLSIL.

The CDR3 DNA sequence: TGTGCCAGCCGTAGCGGGAGGGACTCTGGGGCCAACGTCCTGACTTTC. This sequence encodes CASRSGRDSGANVLTF. The chain employs TRBV2 and TRBJ2-6, with TRBD2 matching 11 bases. Trimming took 8 bases from V and 0 from J; bases not matched to a gene: 3. CDR1 and CDR2 (germline): SNHLY, FYNNEI. This CDR3 has 16 residues.

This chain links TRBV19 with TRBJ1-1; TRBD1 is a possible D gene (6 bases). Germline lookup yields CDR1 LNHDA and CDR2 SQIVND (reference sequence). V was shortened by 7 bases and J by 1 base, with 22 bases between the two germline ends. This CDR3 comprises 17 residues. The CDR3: CASKRTARAAQNTEAFF. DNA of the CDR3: TGTGCCAGTAAGAGGACAGCTAGGGCGGCGCAGAACACTGAAGCTTTCTTT.